These T cell receptor beta chains were read from a single sample in a study of Graves' ophthalmopathy and Graves' hyperthyroidism. TCRdb re-analysed the multiplex PCR reads in MiXCR, keeping a single row per CDR3 protein. The sample shows under 350,000 distinct CDR3 sequences, roughly 15% of them seen only once. Input material: peripheral blood. The receptors come from an adult man with Graves' ophthalmopathy. CDR3s include the opening cysteine and the closing phenylalanine or tryptophan. Fields, in order: J gene, clone size, D gene, V gene, CDR3 protein, CDR3 DNA. A D gene is named only where the DNA matches it firmly. Rows give clone size only sometimes, using once, few, many, or a class for an expanded clone.

j_call: TRBJ1-5
clone_size: many
d_call: NA
v_call: TRBV19
cdr3_aa: CASTPRSSGNQPQHF
cdr3_nt: TGTGCCAGTACCCCAAGGTCGTCAGGCAATCAGCCCCAGCATTTT

j_call: TRBJ1-2
clone_size: many
d_call: NA
v_call: TRBV20-1
cdr3_aa: CSAIEGTGEANYGYTF
cdr3_nt: TGCAGTGCCATCGAGGGGACCGGGGAGGCCAACTATGGCTACACCTTC

j_call: TRBJ1-2
clone_size: many
d_call: NA
v_call: TRBV30
cdr3_aa: CAWSAEQGTGYTF
cdr3_nt: TGTGCCTGGAGTGCCGAACAGGGTACTGGCTACACCTTC

j_call: TRBJ1-5
clone_size: NA
d_call: NA
v_call: TRBV7-2
cdr3_aa: CASSTGRRQHF
cdr3_nt: TGTGCCAGCAGCACGGGACGCCGCCAGCATTTT

j_call: TRBJ2-3
clone_size: many
d_call: NA
v_call: TRBV9
cdr3_aa: CASGQRADTQYF
cdr3_nt: TGTGCCAGTGGACAGCGCGCAGATACGCAGTATTTT

j_call: TRBJ2-2
clone_size: many
d_call: NA
v_call: TRBV30
cdr3_aa: CAWSLEMNTGELFF
cdr3_nt: TGTGCCTGGAGTTTGGAAATGAACACCGGGGAGCTGTTTTTT

j_call: TRBJ2-5
clone_size: NA
d_call: TRBD2
v_call: TRBV12-3/TRBV12-4
cdr3_aa: CASRPTSGGGETQYF
cdr3_nt: TGTGCCAGCAGACCGACTAGCGGGGGTGGGGAGACCCAGTACTTC

j_call: TRBJ2-2
clone_size: few
d_call: TRBD2
v_call: TRBV10-3
cdr3_aa: CAISRISGGAIGELFF
cdr3_nt: TGTGCCATCAGCCGGATTAGCGGGGGGGCCATCGGGGAGCTGTTTTTT

j_call: TRBJ1-2
clone_size: many
d_call: NA
v_call: TRBV5-6
cdr3_aa: CASSRGGTLYGYTF
cdr3_nt: TGTGCCAGCAGCCGAGGGGGGACACTCTATGGCTACACCTTC

j_call: TRBJ1-2
clone_size: many
d_call: NA
v_call: TRBV12-3/TRBV12-4
cdr3_aa: CASSKDNYGYTF
cdr3_nt: TGTGCCAGCAGTAAAGATAACTATGGCTACACCTTC

j_call: TRBJ2-7
clone_size: many
d_call: NA
v_call: TRBV5-1
cdr3_aa: CASSLNSYYEQYF
cdr3_nt: TGCGCCAGCAGCTTGAACAGTTACTACGAGCAGTACTTC

j_call: TRBJ2-7
clone_size: NA
d_call: TRBD2
v_call: TRBV11-1
cdr3_aa: CASSPHLVVAGGGEQYF
cdr3_nt: TGTGCCAGCAGTCCCCACCTGGTGGTAGCGGGAGGGGGAGAGCAGTACTTC

j_call: TRBJ1-2
clone_size: many
d_call: NA
v_call: TRBV7-2
cdr3_aa: CASSLGGASNYGYTF
cdr3_nt: TGTGCCAGCAGCTTAGGGGGAGCTTCTAACTATGGCTACACCTTC

j_call: TRBJ1-6
clone_size: many
d_call: NA
v_call: TRBV12-3/TRBV12-4
cdr3_aa: CASRPTASPNSPLHF
cdr3_nt: TGTGCCAGCAGACCGACCGCTTCCCCAAATTCACCCCTCCACTTT

j_call: TRBJ1-1
clone_size: NA
d_call: NA
v_call: TRBV2
cdr3_aa: CASSEQGAQRNTEAFF
cdr3_nt: TGTGCCAGCAGTGAGCAAGGGGCGCAAAGGAACACTGAAGCTTTCTTT

j_call: TRBJ2-7
clone_size: many
d_call: NA
v_call: TRBV28
cdr3_aa: CASSLDRKYEQYF
cdr3_nt: TGTGCCAGCAGCCTTGACAGGAAATACGAGCAGTACTTC

j_call: TRBJ1-1
clone_size: many
d_call: TRBD1
v_call: TRBV7-9
cdr3_aa: CASSLAGTATEAFF
cdr3_nt: TGTGCCAGCAGCTTAGCGGGGACAGCCACTGAAGCTTTCTTT

j_call: TRBJ2-5
clone_size: many
d_call: NA
v_call: TRBV9
cdr3_aa: CASSVGQGETQYF
cdr3_nt: TGTGCCAGCAGCGTAGGCCAAGGGGAGACCCAGTACTTC

j_call: TRBJ2-7
clone_size: many
d_call: NA
v_call: TRBV7-3
cdr3_aa: CASSFRQGYEQYF
cdr3_nt: TGTGCCAGCAGCTTCCGCCAGGGGTACGAGCAGTACTTC

j_call: TRBJ1-2
clone_size: many
d_call: NA
v_call: TRBV4-1
cdr3_aa: CASSQVGGDGYTF
cdr3_nt: TGCGCCAGCAGCCAAGTGGGGGGAGATGGCTACACCTTC

j_call: TRBJ2-7
clone_size: NA
d_call: NA
v_call: TRBV6-5
cdr3_aa: CASSYSKGVGDEQYF
cdr3_nt: TGTGCCAGCAGTTACTCGAAAGGCGTAGGCGACGAGCAGTACTTC

j_call: TRBJ1-1
clone_size: many
d_call: NA
v_call: TRBV5-1
cdr3_aa: CASSFGGENTEAFF
cdr3_nt: TGCGCCAGCAGCTTCGGAGGAGAGAACACTGAAGCTTTCTTT

j_call: TRBJ2-2
clone_size: many
d_call: TRBD1
v_call: TRBV9
cdr3_aa: CASSATQGYGELFF
cdr3_nt: TGTGCCAGCAGCGCCACACAGGGGTACGGGGAGCTGTTTTTT

j_call: TRBJ1-2
clone_size: many
d_call: NA
v_call: TRBV12-3/TRBV12-4
cdr3_aa: CASRFGPVQANYGYTF
cdr3_nt: TGTGCCAGCAGATTCGGCCCGGTGCAGGCGAACTATGGCTACACCTTC

j_call: TRBJ2-2
clone_size: few
d_call: TRBD2
v_call: TRBV20-1
cdr3_aa: CSAGGVGVIGELFF
cdr3_nt: TGCAGTGCTGGGGGGGTGGGGGTTATCGGGGAGCTGTTTTTT

j_call: TRBJ1-2
clone_size: many
d_call: NA
v_call: TRBV12-3/TRBV12-4
cdr3_aa: CASGPLGVRGYTF
cdr3_nt: TGTGCCAGCGGGCCCCTGGGCGTGCGGGGCTACACCTTC

j_call: TRBJ1-3
clone_size: NA
d_call: TRBD1
v_call: TRBV7-2
cdr3_aa: CASWRQGTLGNTIYF
cdr3_nt: TGTGCCAGCTGGAGACAGGGGACTCTTGGAAACACCATATATTTT

j_call: TRBJ1-2
clone_size: many
d_call: NA
v_call: TRBV9
cdr3_aa: CASSVGSGRILRGYTF
cdr3_nt: TGTGCCAGCAGCGTAGGGTCCGGACGGATATTAAGGGGCTACACCTTC

j_call: TRBJ2-7
clone_size: NA
d_call: TRBD2
v_call: TRBV28
cdr3_aa: CASSLSRGGWSYEQYF
cdr3_nt: TGTGCCAGCAGCCTATCCCGGGGGGGGTGGTCCTACGAGCAGTACTTC

j_call: TRBJ2-7
clone_size: NA
d_call: TRBD2
v_call: TRBV28
cdr3_aa: CASSLSRTRGDEQYF
cdr3_nt: TGTGCCAGCAGTTTATCTCGGACTAGAGGAGACGAGCAGTACTTC

j_call: TRBJ1-2
clone_size: many
d_call: NA
v_call: TRBV6-4
cdr3_aa: CASTAPDDPAVAYGYTF
cdr3_nt: TGTGCCAGCACGGCCCCCGATGACCCAGCGGTTGCCTATGGCTACACCTTC

j_call: TRBJ2-7
clone_size: many
d_call: NA
v_call: TRBV7-8
cdr3_aa: CASSRNWGQTRGEQYF
cdr3_nt: TGTGCCAGCAGCCGCAATTGGGGACAGACACGGGGGGAGCAGTACTTC

j_call: TRBJ1-2
clone_size: NA
d_call: NA
v_call: TRBV6-1
cdr3_aa: CASSEGGWSVNYGYTF
cdr3_nt: TGTGCCAGCAGTGAAGGAGGTTGGAGCGTTAACTATGGCTACACCTTC

j_call: TRBJ1-3
clone_size: many
d_call: NA
v_call: TRBV6-5
cdr3_aa: CASSTTPSSGNTIYF
cdr3_nt: TGTGCCAGCAGTACTACACCCAGCTCTGGAAACACCATATATTTT

j_call: TRBJ2-7
clone_size: NA
d_call: NA
v_call: TRBV6-1
cdr3_aa: CASTEAGTFAYEQYF
cdr3_nt: TGTGCCAGCACCGAAGCGGGGACATTTGCCTACGAGCAGTACTTC

j_call: TRBJ2-7
clone_size: NA
d_call: NA
v_call: TRBV5-1
cdr3_aa: CASSVQGMDEQYF
cdr3_nt: TGCGCCAGCAGCGTACAGGGCATGGACGAGCAGTACTTC

j_call: TRBJ2-7
clone_size: many
d_call: TRBD1
v_call: TRBV27
cdr3_aa: CASSTRDRTPYEQYF
cdr3_nt: TGTGCCAGCAGTACCCGGGACAGAACACCCTACGAGCAGTACTTC

j_call: TRBJ1-5
clone_size: many
d_call: NA
v_call: TRBV6-5
cdr3_aa: CASRRDGQQPQHF
cdr3_nt: TGTGCCAGCAGGCGGGACGGCCAGCAGCCCCAGCATTTT

j_call: TRBJ1-1
clone_size: many
d_call: NA
v_call: TRBV7-3
cdr3_aa: CASSQQGGGNTEAFF
cdr3_nt: TGTGCCAGCAGCCAACAGGGAGGTGGAAACACTGAAGCTTTCTTT

j_call: TRBJ1-2
clone_size: many
d_call: NA
v_call: TRBV7-2
cdr3_aa: CASSPRAREYGYTF
cdr3_nt: TGTGCCAGCAGCCCCAGGGCCCGGGAATATGGCTACACCTTC

j_call: TRBJ1-1
clone_size: many
d_call: NA
v_call: TRBV18
cdr3_aa: CASSPLGITEAFF
cdr3_nt: TGTGCCAGCTCACCCCTGGGGATCACTGAAGCTTTCTTT

j_call: TRBJ1-5
clone_size: many
d_call: NA
v_call: TRBV28
cdr3_aa: CASSRGFGQPQHF
cdr3_nt: TGTGCCAGCAGCAGGGGTTTTGGTCAGCCCCAGCATTTT

j_call: TRBJ1-1
clone_size: NA
d_call: NA
v_call: TRBV19
cdr3_aa: CASSTQGRLAEAFF
cdr3_nt: TGTGCCAGTAGTACGCAGGGACGATTGGCTGAAGCTTTCTTT

j_call: TRBJ2-7
clone_size: many
d_call: NA
v_call: TRBV19
cdr3_aa: CASSIDLWGTYEQYF
cdr3_nt: TGTGCCAGTAGTATAGATCTTTGGGGCACCTACGAGCAGTACTTC

j_call: TRBJ2-5
clone_size: many
d_call: NA
v_call: TRBV2
cdr3_aa: CASRGIYQETQYF
cdr3_nt: TGTGCCAGCAGAGGGATTTACCAAGAGACCCAGTACTTC

j_call: TRBJ2-5
clone_size: many
d_call: NA
v_call: TRBV20-1
cdr3_aa: CSARPSAGTAETQYF
cdr3_nt: TGCAGTGCTAGACCGTCAGCCGGGACCGCGGAGACCCAGTACTTC